Following are 13 T cell receptor beta chains from one sample sequenced in a study of T-cell memory formation after mild COVID-19. TCRdb reanalysed the 5' RACE reads using MiXCR and keeps one entry per CDR3 protein. The repertoire has about 240,000 distinct CDR3 sequences, around a tenth of them found once; the top ten carry 22%. Sequenced sample: PBMCs or a T cell subset sorted from them (not recorded which). The receptors here all came from a man aged 18 to 29 who had mild COVID-19 (a few samples of this study predate the infection). Cell type and time point are not known.

In its sample, this clonotype was seen many times. The chain joins TRBV7-3 to TRBJ2-3; the D is unclear. Deletions cut 2 bases from V and 3 bases from J, with 12 bases between. This CDR3 spans 15 amino acids. Germline V gives CDR1 SGHTA, CDR2 FQGTGA. Here the CDR3 reads CASSLRPEGTDTQYF. In DNA form, the CDR3 reads TGTGCCAGCAGCTTACGACCGGAAGGGACAGATACGCAGTATTTT.

The chain employs TRBV19 and TRBJ2-5, with TRBD1 matching 9 bases. The CDR3 extends over 15 amino acids. The germline CDR1 and CDR2 sequences are LNHDA and SQIVND (reference sequence). V dropped 6 bases and J dropped 5; count of bases not matched to a gene: 10. The CDR3, as DNA: TGTGCCAGTAGGTGGACAGGGGATAGTTGGGAGACCCAGTACTTC. It specifies CASRWTGDSWETQYF.

This chain connects TRBV4-3 to TRBJ1-4; D uncertain. The V gene's germline CDR1 is LGHNA and CDR2 YSLEER. Trimming stripped 1 base from V and 5 bases from J, with 11 bases between. This CDR3 region has 15 residues. CDR3 nucleotide sequence: TGCGCCAGCAGCCAAGGAAAGGTGGCGAATGAAAAACTGTTTTTT. Protein product: CASSQGKVANEKLFF.

There are a few counts of this clonotype. The CDR3 DNA follows: TGCGCCAGCAGCTGGGGACAGGTGGGCGCCACTGAAGCTTTCTTT. Translating it yields CASSWGQVGATEAFF. V gene TRBV5-1 combines with J gene TRBJ1-1, with 8 nucleotides matching TRBD1. With 3 bases clipped from V and 4 bases from J, the junction kept 8 bases outside the gene matches. Germline values: CDR1 SGHRS, CDR2 YFSETQ. The CDR3 is 15 amino acids.

The chain uses TRBV7-9 and TRBJ1-1; D is ambiguous. CDR1 and CDR2 (germline): SEHNR, FQNEAQ (reference sequence). This CDR3 comprises 13 residues. The V end was cut by 7 bases, the J end by 1 base, with 10 bases between. The CDR3 protein is CASTRAGNTEAFF. The DNA of the CDR3 is TGTGCCAGCACCCGCGCAGGGAACACTGAAGCTTTCTTT.

This clonotype turned up a few times. The J gene is TRBJ1-2, the V gene TRBV29-1, with D unclear. V lost 1 base and J 8 bases, leaving 8 bases between the germline ends. The CDR3 spans 11 residues. Germline loops: CDR1 SQVTM, CDR2 ANQGSEA. The CDR3 loop is CSVEGPGGYTF. In DNA form, the CDR3 reads TGCAGCGTTGAAGGACCGGGCGGCTACACCTTC. Full variable domain (remainder filled in from reference TRBV29-1 and TRBJ1-2): SAVISQKPSRDICQRGTSLTIQCQVDSQVTMMFWYRQQPGQSLTLIATANQGSEATYESGFVIDKFPISRPNLTFSTLTVSNMSPEDSSIYLCSVEGPGGYTFGSGTRLTVV.

This clonotype was counted only a few times. Here the CDR3 reads CASSLMGAGGYTF. In DNA, the CDR3 is TGTGCCAGCAGCTTGATGGGGGCGGGAGGCTACACCTTC. The chain couples TRBV5-4 to TRBJ1-2, with D possibly TRBD1 on 6 matching bases. V shed 1 base and J shed 8 bases, with 12 bases lying between them. Germline values: CDR1 SGHNT, CDR2 YYREEE (reference sequence). The CDR3 loop spans 13 amino acids.

The V gene is TRBV3-1, the J gene TRBJ2-5, with 8 bases lining up with TRBD1. V lost 2 bases, J lost 5 bases, and 4 bases stayed unmatched. The length of the CDR3 is 14 residues. Germline CDR1 is LGHDT and CDR2 is YNNKEL (reference sequence). In DNA, the CDR3 is TGTGCCAGCAGCCAATTCCAGGGGGCCGAGACCCAGTACTTC. Translating it yields CASSQFQGAETQYF.

This clonotype came up a few times. The chain uses TRBV19 and TRBJ1-4, with TRBD1 matching 7 bases. CDR1 LNHDA and CDR2 SQIVND come from the germline V gene (reference sequence). CDR3 size: 15 residues. V lost 2 bases to trimming and J lost 4 bases; unmatched junction nucleotides: 4. The CDR3 is CASSIRDSNNEKLFF. CDR3 DNA: TGTGCCAGTAGTATACGGGACAGTAATAATGAAAAACTGTTTTTT.

This clonotype occurred many times. The chain carries TRBV7-3 and TRBJ1-1, with D tentatively TRBD1 (6 bases). Trimming removed 5 bases at V and 1 base at J, with 8 bases between. The CDR3 has 13 residues. Per the germline V gene, CDR1 is SGHTA and CDR2 is FQGTGA. The CDR3 reads CASSRTANTEAFF. The CDR3 region has the DNA TGTGCCAGCAGCCGGACAGCGAACACTGAAGCTTTCTTT.

This clonotype was seen just once. This rearrangement joins TRBV4-3 to TRBJ1-2; 7 positions match TRBD1. CDR3 length: 14 residues. Trimming at V came to 4 bases and at J to 14 bases, leaving 16 bases not matched to a gene. Germline V gene lookup returns CDR1 LGHNA and CDR2 YSLEER. CDR3 sequence (DNA): TGCGCCAGCAGCCCAAGGGAGGGGGCGCCCCCTCTGACCTTC. Amino acid sequence: CASSPREGAPPLTF.

The rearrangement uses TRBV19 and TRBJ1-2, with 8 bases that match TRBD1. CDR1 is LNHDA, CDR2 SQIVND, per germline (reference sequence). V was clipped by 7 bases and J by 6 bases; unmatched bases: 16. This CDR3 contains 16 residues. Here the CDR3 reads CASTHRPGGPTHGYTF. The CDR3 nucleotides are TGTGCCAGTACCCACCGGCCAGGGGGCCCTACCCATGGCTACACCTTC.

The chain uses TRBV24-1 and TRBJ1-2; 8 bases agree with TRBD1. Germline CDR1 and CDR2: KGHDR and SFDVKD. The CDR3 consists of 16 residues. V trimming: 3 bases; J trimming: 1 base; junction bases outside the gene matches: 6. The CDR3 region has the DNA TGTGCCACCAGTGATGCCGGACAGGGCAATAACTATGGCTACACCTTC. Protein: CATSDAGQGNNYGYTF.